What follows are 7 T cell receptor beta chains derived from one specimen sequenced in a study of CD8+ T cells in alopecia areata. The authors extracted RNA and reverse transcribed it into cDNA as the sequencing template. TCRdb's table, derived via immunoSEQ multiplex PCR, lists solely in-frame clones and lacks some. Of around 140,000 clones detected, 45% to 60% appear once; the ten largest clones hold 0.95% to 1%. Material: CD4+ T cells sorted from blood, obtained at week 0. Receptors were obtained from a human donor with alopecia areata.

The V gene is TRBV4-2, the J gene TRBJ2-7; 8 bases agree with TRBD2. Germline lookup yields CDR1 LGHNA and CDR2 YNFKEQ. The CDR3 totals 16 residues. J was trimmed by 3 bases and V by 1 base; bases with no gene match: 8. In DNA, the CDR3 is TGTGCCAGCAGCCAAGCACCGGGACTAGGAAGCTACGAGCAGTACTTC. Protein sequence: CASSQAPGLGSYEQYF.

This clone was detected only a few times. The rearrangement links TRBV18 to TRBJ2-5; D gene uncertain. The CDR3 has 15 amino acids. CDR1 is KGHSH, CDR2 LQKENI, per germline. The ends were cut back, 2 bases at V and 1 base at J, with 11 bases in the middle. This chain's CDR3 is CASSPARWGQETQYF. The CDR3 DNA sequence: TGTGCCAGCTCACCAGCAAGGTGGGGCCAAGAGACCCAGTACTTC.

The rearrangement uses TRBV6-4 and TRBJ1-1; TRBD1 matches at 7 bases. This CDR3 is 13 amino acids long. CDR1 is MRHNA and CDR2 is SNTAGT in the germline V gene. The junction had 4 bases not matched to a gene; V was cut back by 5 bases and J by 4 bases. The CDR3 is CASSLTGATEAFF. The CDR3 nucleotides read TGTGCCAGCAGTTTAACAGGGGCCACTGAAGCTTTCTTT.

This clone was detected only once. V is TRBV7-9 and J is TRBJ2-1; 9 bases fit TRBD2. This CDR3 contains 14 residues. With V trimmed by 5 bases and J by 8 bases, 7 bases remained unmatched. The germline V gene encodes CDR1 SEHNR and CDR2 FQNEAQ (reference sequence). CDR3 amino acids: CASSGASGNDEQFF. CDR3 DNA sequence: TGTGCCAGCAGCGGGGCTAGCGGGAACGATGAGCAGTTCTTC.

The chain couples TRBV30 to TRBJ1-1, with a tentative D call TRBD1 (6 bases). With 2 bases removed from V and 0 bases from J, the gap between germline ends came to 16 bases. The CDR3 contains 16 residues. CDR1 is GTSNPN and CDR2 is SVGIG in the germline V gene (reference sequence). CDR3 residues: CAWSFLGGLVNTEAFF. CDR3 DNA sequence: TGTGCCTGGAGTTTTCTTGGGGGGCTAGTGAACACTGAAGCTTTCTTT.

This clone was seen only a few times. The CDR3 DNA reads TGCGCCAGCAGCCGTGACAGGGGCGGAGTCTATGGCTACACCTTC. It translates to CASSRDRGGVYGYTF. The rearrangement uses TRBV4-3 and TRBJ1-2; 8 positions match TRBD1. This CDR3 comprises 15 residues. Losses at the gene ends were 4 bases for V and 4 bases for J; bases not matched to a gene: 8. Per the germline V gene, CDR1 is LGHNA and CDR2 is YSLEER.

V usage is TRBV30 and J usage is TRBJ2-5; D uncertain. V lost 4 bases, J lost 1 base, and 13 bases lay in between. This CDR3 has 14 residues. Germline assignment: CDR1 GTSNPN and CDR2 SVGIG (reference sequence). Written as DNA, the CDR3 is TGTGCCTGGAACCCTGGGCAGGTCCAAGAGACCCAGTACTTC. It specifies CAWNPGQVQETQYF.